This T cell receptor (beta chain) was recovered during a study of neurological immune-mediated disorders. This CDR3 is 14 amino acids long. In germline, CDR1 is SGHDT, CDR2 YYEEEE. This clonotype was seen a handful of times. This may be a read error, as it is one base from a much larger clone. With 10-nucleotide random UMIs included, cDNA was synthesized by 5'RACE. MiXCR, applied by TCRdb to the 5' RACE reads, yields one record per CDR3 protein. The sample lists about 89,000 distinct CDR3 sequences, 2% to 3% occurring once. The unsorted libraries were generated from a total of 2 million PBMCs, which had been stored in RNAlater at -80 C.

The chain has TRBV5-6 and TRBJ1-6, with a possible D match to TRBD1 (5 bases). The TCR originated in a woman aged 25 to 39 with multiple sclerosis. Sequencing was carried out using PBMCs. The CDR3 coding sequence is TGTGCCAGCAGCTTGGTACCGGGGCAGTCACCCCTCAACTTT. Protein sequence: CASSLVPGQSPLNF.